The 28 T cell receptor beta chains listed next were all sequenced from one sample in a study of beta chain features in type 1 diabetes. Study-wide results and limits: When Type 1 diabetes patients were examined, their TCRB CDR3s proved moderately but significantly shorter in all four CD4+ subsets.

No antigen has been assigned to these receptors. All of the isolated RNA was reverse transcribed, so expressed TCRB transcripts were sequenced. Some clones are missing from TCRdb's copy, which holds only in-frame ones; the method was immunoSEQ multiplex PCR. The data contain 250,000 to 300,000 clones, approximately 25% of them singletons. What was sequenced was naive CD4+ T cells from blood. The receptors shown here come from a woman in her 30s with type 1 diabetes.

This clone was found a few times. The CDR3 region has the DNA TGCGCCAGCAGCTTGAAACAGGGGATTTTGGAGGACTACACCTTC. Its protein product is CASSLKQGILEDYTF. The V call is TRBV5-1, the J call TRBJ1-2; TRBD1 aligns across 7 bases. V lost 1 base to trimming and J lost 10 bases; unmatched junction nucleotides: 13. CDR1 SGHRS and CDR2 YFSETQ come from the germline V gene. The CDR3 sequence is 15 residues long.

This clone was counted between two and nine times. This chain uses TRBV18 with TRBJ1-1; weak D call: TRBD1 (5 bases). The CDR3 covers 16 residues. Trimming took off 3 bases at V and 4 bases at J, with 18 bases between the two ends. Germline V gives CDR1 KGHSH, CDR2 LQKENI. The CDR3 loop reads CASSPSGSLGRTEAFF. Here the CDR3 DNA reads TGTGCCAGCTCACCGTCCGGGTCCCTGGGGCGCACTGAAGCTTTCTTT.

This clone came up a few times. The gene calls are TRBV11-3 and TRBJ2-2, with D tentatively TRBD2 (6 bases). Germline assignment: CDR1 SGHNT and CDR2 YENEEA. The CDR3 runs to 15 residues. With 7 bases removed from V and 1 base from J, the gap between germline ends came to 13 bases. CDR3 in amino acids: CASTRDLRNTGELFF. The CDR3 DNA reads as TGTGCCAGCACCCGGGACTTGCGGAACACCGGGGAGCTGTTTTTT.

CDR3 sequence reads: CASSLAHGGTNYGYTF. Written as DNA, the CDR3 is TGTGCCAGCAGCTTAGCCCACGGGGGAACTAACTATGGCTACACCTTC. The chain uses TRBV11-2 and TRBJ1-2; possible D gene TRBD1, 5 bases. The CDR3 is 16 amino acids. V was shortened by 1 base and J by 0 bases, with 12 bases between the two germline ends. Germline lookup yields CDR1 SGHAT and CDR2 FQNNGV.

The chain carries TRBV11-2 and TRBJ2-7; tentative D call: TRBD2 (5 bases). Trimming took off 1 base at V and 11 bases at J, with 9 bases between the two ends. The CDR3 is 11 amino acids. Germline-derived CDR1 and CDR2 are SGHAT and FQNNGV. CDR3 nucleotide sequence: TGTGCCAGCAGCTTAGGAGGGTTCGAGTACTTC. Its translation is CASSLGGFEYF.

V is TRBV2 and J is TRBJ1-1; TRBD1 matches 8 bases. The CDR3 loop spans 15 amino acids. V lost 4 bases to trimming and J lost 7 bases; unmatched junction nucleotides: 11. Germline assignment: CDR1 SNHLY and CDR2 FYNNEI. This CDR3 reads CASSAGGFSQDEAFF. For the CDR3, the DNA is TGTGCCAGCAGTGCAGGGGGCTTTTCTCAGGATGAAGCTTTCTTT.

The table lists this clone with a few counts. Other nucleotide sequences from this sample produce the same CDR3. The CDR3 sequence is CASSPRTGTDTQYF. The CDR3, as DNA: TGTGCCAGCAGCCCGCGGACTGGGACAGATACGCAGTATTTT. The J gene is TRBJ2-3, the V gene TRBV9; D is perhaps TRBD2 (5 bases). The germline V gene encodes CDR1 SGDLS and CDR2 YYNGEE. The length of the CDR3 is 14 residues. Trimming left V 4 bases short and J 3 bases short, with 12 bases between.

The gene calls are TRBV7-3 and TRBJ2-7; TRBD2 might be the D (6 bases). The germline V gene encodes CDR1 SGHTA and CDR2 FQGTGA. The CDR3 is made up of 14 amino acids. With 1 base removed from V and 5 bases from J, the gap between germline ends came to 12 bases. The CDR3 DNA is TGTGCCAGCAGCTTAATCGGGGGTGACCACGAGCAGTACTTC. Translation: CASSLIGGDHEQYF.

This clone has just a few counts. The CDR3 DNA reads TGTGCCAGCAGTAACCTAGCGGAGGTCTACAATGAGCAGTTCTTC. Translating gives CASSNLAEVYNEQFF. The chain couples TRBV6-1 to TRBJ2-1; 7 nucleotides match TRBD2. CDR3 size: 15 residues. CDR1 is MNHNS and CDR2 is SASEGT in the germline V gene. V gave up 5 bases and J gave up 3 bases; unmatched junction bases: 7.

The chain recombines TRBV7-2 with TRBJ2-7; 8 bases map to TRBD1. The V and J ends lost 7 bases and 1 base, in that order; junction bases with no gene match: 9. The CDR3 is 15 residues long. In germline, CDR1 is SGHTA, CDR2 FQGNSA. The CDR3, as DNA: TGTGCCAGCAACCGCAGGGGGCAGGGGTCCTACGAGCAGTACTTC. This gives the protein CASNRRGQGSYEQYF. Complete variable domain (other parts from reference TRBV7-2 and TRBJ2-7): GAGVSQSPSNKVTEKGKDVELRCDPISGHTALYWYRQSLGQGLEFLIYFQGNSAPDKSGLPSDRFSAERTGGSVSTLTIQRTQQEDSAVYLCASNRRGQGSYEQYFGPGTRLTVT.

CDR3 in amino acids: CASTLAGVETQYF. The CDR3 nucleotides read TGTGCCAGCACCCTAGCGGGTGTAGAGACCCAGTACTTC. This chain uses TRBV28 with TRBJ2-5; 8 bases are a match to TRBD2. The germline V gene has CDR1 MDHEN and CDR2 SYDVKM. The V segment lost 7 bases and the J segment 4 bases; nucleotides outside the gene matches: 5. The CDR3 loop spans 13 amino acids.

This clone has only one observation. The V call is TRBV19, the J call TRBJ2-1; TRBD2 aligns across 10 bases. CDR3 size: 16 residues. J gave up 7 bases and V 7 bases, and 13 bases lay outside the gene matches. Germline lookup yields CDR1 LNHDA and CDR2 SQIVND (reference sequence). The CDR3: CASTTLSGRAGNEQFF. The CDR3 DNA follows: TGTGCCAGTACTACCTTAAGCGGGAGGGCCGGGAATGAGCAGTTCTTC.

This rearrangement joins TRBV30 to TRBJ2-3; 9 bases fit TRBD2. The trim removed 5 bases at V and 1 base at J, leaving 4 bases unmatched. The CDR3 contains 14 residues. Germline V lookup: CDR1 GTSNPN, CDR2 SVGIG (reference sequence). The CDR3 DNA is TGTGCCTGGGTTATAGCGGGAGGCACAGATACGCAGTATTTT. It codes for CAWVIAGGTDTQYF.

The sample holds a few counts of this clone. The chain employs TRBV7-9 and TRBJ2-5, with D possibly being TRBD1 (6 bases). Trimming shortened V by 5 bases and J by 3 bases, and 7 bases separated the two germline ends. The CDR3 loop spans 12 amino acids. Looked up from germline, CDR1 is SEHNR and CDR2 is FQNEAQ (reference sequence). The CDR3 reads CASSRQEETQYF. The CDR3 nucleotides are TGTGCCAGCAGCCGACAGGAAGAGACCCAGTACTTC.

The chain links TRBV28 to TRBJ2-7; no reliable D call. There are 13 residues in the CDR3. V was clipped by 4 bases and J by 3 bases, with 10 bases between them. CDR1 MDHEN and CDR2 SYDVKM come from the germline V gene. The chain's CDR3 is CASSSPPVYEQYF. CDR3 in DNA: TGTGCCAGCAGTTCCCCTCCGGTCTACGAGCAGTACTTC.

V gene TRBV10-3 combines with J gene TRBJ2-4; D perhaps matches TRBD1 (5 bases). This CDR3 region has 15 residues. Trimming took off 0 bases at V and 8 bases at J, with 14 bases between the two ends. CDR1 and CDR2 (germline): ENHRY, SYGVKD. The CDR3 spells CAISESPPTGDIQYF. In nucleotides, the CDR3 is TGTGCCATCAGTGAGTCGCCTCCAACAGGAGACATTCAGTACTTC.

This chain connects TRBV7-8 to TRBJ2-7; 11 positions agree with TRBD2. This CDR3 comprises 14 residues. Losses at the gene ends were 5 bases for V and 9 bases for J; bases not matched to a gene: 9. Germline values: CDR1 SGHVS, CDR2 FQNEAQ. CDR3 amino acids: CASSGRLAGLAQYF. The CDR3 nucleotides are TGTGCCAGCAGCGGCAGACTAGCGGGACTTGCGCAGTACTTC. The variable domain in full, completed from reference TRBV7-8 and TRBJ2-7, reads GAGVSQSPRYKVAKRGQDVALRCDPISGHVSLFWYQQALGQGPEFLTYFQNEAQLDKSGLPSDRFFAERPEGSVSTLKIQRTQQEDSAVYLCASSGRLAGLAQYFGPGTRLTVT.

This clone has only a few counts. The V and J genes are TRBV29-1 and TRBJ1-2; D may be TRBD1 (6 bases). Germline loops: CDR1 SQVTM, CDR2 ANQGSEA. The germline V and J ends were trimmed by 4 bases and 3 bases, with 9 bases remaining between them. This CDR3 spans 12 amino acids. The CDR3 nucleotides read TGCAGCGTTGGGACAGACTACTATGGCTACACCTTC. It is translated as CSVGTDYYGYTF. The full variable domain, in which reference TRBV29-1 and TRBJ1-2 provide the parts outside the CDR3, is SAVISQKPSRDICQRGTSLTIQCQVDSQVTMMFWYRQQPGQSLTLIATANQGSEATYESGFVIDKFPISRPNLTFSTLTVSNMSPEDSSIYLCSVGTDYYGYTFGSGTRLTVV.

This chain links TRBV19 with TRBJ1-2, with D hard to call. CDR1 is LNHDA, CDR2 SQIVND, per germline (reference sequence). Between the trimmed V and J ends, which lost 3 bases and 3 bases, there was a span of 14 bases. There are 15 residues in the CDR3. CDR3 coding DNA: TGTGCCAGTAGTATCGCCCCAAAGGGAGACTATGGCTACACCTTC. Protein sequence: CASSIAPKGDYGYTF. The full variable domain, completed using reference TRBV19 and TRBJ1-2, is DGGITQSPKYLFRKEGQNVTLSCEQNLNHDAMYWYRQDPGQGLRLIYYSQIVNDFQKGDIAEGYSVSREKKESFPLTVTSAQKNPTAFYLCASSIAPKGDYGYTFGSGTRLTVV.

V is TRBV20-1 and J is TRBJ2-1; D is undetermined. The V and J ends lost 2 bases and 7 bases respectively, with 6 bases between them. The CDR3 consists of 11 residues. Germline loops: CDR1 DFQATT, CDR2 SNEGSKA (reference sequence). CDR3 in amino acids: CSARQRNEQFF. The CDR3, as DNA: TGCAGTGCTAGACAGCGTAATGAGCAGTTCTTC.

V usage is TRBV29-1 and J usage is TRBJ2-3; TRBD1 aligns across 7 bases. CDR3 length equals 13 residues. In germline, CDR1 is SQVTM, CDR2 ANQGSEA. Trimming cost V 8 bases and J 2 bases; bases outside gene matches: 7. CDR3 in DNA: TGCAGCCTTGGGACAGTACTCACAGATACGCAGTATTTT. Translation: CSLGTVLTDTQYF.

This clone has a handful of counts. J is TRBJ1-2 and V is TRBV10-2; possibly TRBD1 for D (6 bases). Germline V gene sequence: CDR1 WSHSY, CDR2 SAAADI. Trimming cost V 6 bases and J 3 bases, with 14 bases left between them. CDR3 length: 14 residues. The DNA of the CDR3 is TGCGCCAGCAGATCACAGGGTTCCGACTATGGCTACACCTTC. This gives the protein CASRSQGSDYGYTF.

The chain employs TRBV19 and TRBJ1-2; 7 positions agree with TRBD1. With 5 bases clipped from V and 4 bases from J, the junction kept 10 bases outside the gene matches. This CDR3 region has 15 residues. CDR1 and CDR2 (germline): LNHDA, SQIVND (reference sequence). CDR3 bases: TGTGCCAGTAGTTTCAATCCGGGACAGATCTATGGCTACACCTTC. Translated, it gives CASSFNPGQIYGYTF.

This clone showed up just a few times. The chain recombines TRBV29-1 with TRBJ2-7, with 10 bases lining up with TRBD1. V was pared by 6 bases and J by 8 bases, with 7 bases of the junction left unmatched. This CDR3 comprises 12 residues. Germline CDR1 and CDR2: SQVTM and ANQGSEA. The chain's CDR3 is CSVWTGGGKQYF. CDR3 bases: TGCAGCGTATGGACAGGGGGAGGCAAGCAGTACTTC.

This clone was counted a few times. The chain uses TRBV11-2 and TRBJ2-1; D possibly corresponds to TRBD2 (6 bases). Deletions cut 5 bases from V and 10 bases from J, with 15 bases between. The CDR3 loop spans 13 amino acids. The germline V gene has CDR1 SGHAT and CDR2 FQNNGV. The CDR3 nucleotides are TGTGCCAGCAGCGTGGCTAGCGTTAGGGAGCAGTTCTTC. Protein sequence: CASSVASVREQFF. The variable domain in full, with the rest retrieved from reference TRBV11-2 and TRBJ2-1, is EAGVAQSPRYKIIEKRQSVAFWCNPISGHATLYWYQQILGQGPKLLIQFQNNGVVDDSQLPKDRFSAERLKGVDSTLKIQPAKLEDSAVYLCASSVASVREQFFGPGTRLTVL.

This clone was recorded a few times. The rearrangement joins TRBV29-1 to TRBJ1-5, with 7 nucleotides matching TRBD1. CDR3 length: 16 residues. Looked up from germline, CDR1 is SQVTM and CDR2 is ANQGSEA. V trimming: 6 bases; J trimming: 1 base; junction bases outside the gene matches: 12. The CDR3 region is CSVGVTGTDSNQPQHF. The CDR3 DNA reads TGCAGCGTGGGTGTGACAGGGACAGACAGCAATCAGCCCCAGCATTTT.

V is TRBV5-1 and J is TRBJ1-2, with a possible D match to TRBD1 (6 bases). Per the germline V gene, CDR1 is SGHRS and CDR2 is YFSETQ. Trimming pared 0 bases from V and 0 bases from J, leaving 9 bases between. CDR3 length: 15 amino acids. The chain's CDR3 is CASSLGQAANYGYTF. CDR3 in DNA: TGCGCCAGCAGCTTGGGACAGGCGGCTAACTATGGCTACACCTTC.

This clone was seen a handful of times. The chain joins TRBV9 to TRBJ2-5; perhaps TRBD1 as D (5 bases). V gave up 2 bases and J gave up 1 base, with 9 bases separating them. The CDR3 totals 14 residues. Germline V gene data show CDR1 as SGDLS and CDR2 as YYNGEE. The CDR3 bases are TGTGCCAGCAGCGTGACAGCCGGCCAAGAGACCCAGTACTTC. This gives the protein CASSVTAGQETQYF.